Listed below are T cell receptor beta chains from one sample, sequenced in a study of regulatory T cells in long-lasting Graves disease. TCRdb re-called the multiplex PCR reads with MiXCR, one entry per CDR3 protein. The repertoire holds some 410,000 distinct CDR3 sequences, with about a sixth as singletons. This sample also belongs to another study, concerning T cells in Graves' hyperthyroidism and ophthalmopathy.

Material: peripheral blood mononuclear cells (PBMCs), obtained at new diagnosis, from a patient treated with antithyroid drugs. The receptor source for this set is a woman aged 25 to 39 with Graves disease. Each CDR3 is given with its conserved first and last residue. The D gene is left open where the match is weak. A row's size may be missing; if present it is once, few, many or a size class.

CDR3: CASSEDALAEAFF
DNA: TGTGCCAGCTCTGAAGACGCGTTGGCTGAAGCTTTCTTT
D: .
J: TRBJ1-1
V: TRBV18
size: many

CDR3: CASSYMQDEQYF
DNA: TGTGCCAGCAGTTACATGCAGGACGAGCAGTACTTC
D: .
J: TRBJ2-7
V: TRBV6-9
size: many

CDR3: CAISEFDPIDNQPQHF
DNA: TGTGCCATCAGTGAGTTCGACCCCATCGACAATCAGCCCCAGCATTTT
D: .
J: TRBJ1-5
V: TRBV10-3
size: .

CDR3: CASSFVSRREKTQYF
DNA: TGTGCCAGCAGTTTCGTCAGCCGCCGGGAAAAGACCCAGTACTTC
D: .
J: TRBJ2-5
V: TRBV28
size: many

CDR3: CASSEAARRDYGYTF
DNA: TGTGCCAGCAGTGAAGCGGCTCGAAGGGACTATGGCTACACCTTC
D: .
J: TRBJ1-2
V: TRBV6-1
size: .

CDR3: CASSQDKVVVRGYTDTQYF
DNA: TGCGCCAGCAGCCAAGATAAAGTTGTAGTGCGCGGATACACAGATACGCAGTATTTT
D: .
J: TRBJ2-3
V: TRBV4-1
size: .

CDR3: CASSSGGENTQYF
DNA: TGTGCCAGCAGCTCAGGTGGGGAAAATACGCAGTATTTT
D: .
J: TRBJ2-3
V: TRBV11-1
size: .

CDR3: CASSYSELAGARDTQYF
DNA: TGTGCCAGCAGTTACTCGGAACTAGCGGGAGCCAGAGATACGCAGTATTTT
D: TRBD2
J: TRBJ2-3
V: TRBV6-2/TRBV6-3
size: .

CDR3: CASSLRGQGAYNEQFF
DNA: TGTGCCAGCAGCTTAAGAGGCCAGGGGGCCTACAATGAGCAGTTCTTC
D: TRBD1
J: TRBJ2-1
V: TRBV7-9
size: many

CDR3: CASSMPSSSGRAYNEQFF
DNA: TGCGCCAGCAGCATGCCTTCTTCTAGCGGGAGGGCCTACAATGAGCAGTTCTTC
D: TRBD2
J: TRBJ2-1
V: TRBV5-1
size: many

CDR3: CSARYEGSGYGYTF
DNA: TGCAGTGCGAGATACGAGGGCTCGGGCTATGGCTACACCTTC
D: .
J: TRBJ1-2
V: TRBV20-1
size: .

CDR3: CASTPFSMSGDGYEQYF
DNA: TGTGCCAGCACCCCGTTTTCTATGTCGGGAGACGGCTACGAGCAGTACTTC
D: .
J: TRBJ2-7
V: TRBV7-8
size: many

CDR3: CASSPGTGGKASTDTQYF
DNA: TGTGCCAGCAGCCCCGGGACAGGGGGAAAAGCTAGCACAGATACGCAGTATTTT
D: TRBD1
J: TRBJ2-3
V: TRBV28
size: many

CDR3: CASQRGDYGYTF
DNA: TGTGCCAGCCAACGAGGGGACTATGGCTACACCTTC
D: .
J: TRBJ1-2
V: TRBV28
size: many

CDR3: CASSPGAGGFANEQFF
DNA: TGTGCCAGCAGCCCCGGTGCGGGAGGATTTGCGAATGAGCAGTTCTTC
D: TRBD2
J: TRBJ2-1
V: TRBV5-4
size: few

CDR3: CASQGASERAFF
DNA: TGTGCCAGCCAGGGGGCCTCAGAGCGTGCTTTCTTT
D: TRBD1
J: TRBJ1-1
V: TRBV27
size: many

CDR3: CASSEAPSTGYEQYF
DNA: TGTGCCAGCAGTGAAGCCCCTTCAACGGGGTACGAGCAGTACTTC
D: .
J: TRBJ2-7
V: TRBV6-1
size: many

CDR3: CASSPGTPYYGYTF
DNA: TGTGCCAGCAGCCCCGGGACACCATACTATGGCTACACCTTC
D: .
J: TRBJ1-2
V: TRBV6-1
size: few

CDR3: CASRRGSPETFF
DNA: TGTGCCTCTCGACGAGGTTCTCCTGAAACTTTCTTT
D: .
J: TRBJ1-1
V: TRBV19
size: .

CDR3: CAISAPSYGAASSPGNTIYF
DNA: TGTGCCATCAGTGCCCCTTCTTATGGGGCAGCTTCATCCCCTGGAAACACCATATATTTT
D: .
J: TRBJ1-3
V: TRBV10-3
size: .

CDR3: CASRETGDTGELFF
DNA: TGTGCCAGCAGAGAGACAGGGGACACCGGGGAGCTGTTTTTT
D: TRBD1
J: TRBJ2-2
V: TRBV28
size: .

CDR3: CASSRLAGGESSYNEQFF
DNA: TGTGCCAGCAGTAGACTAGCGGGAGGGGAAAGCTCCTACAATGAGCAGTTCTTC
D: TRBD2
J: TRBJ2-1
V: TRBV6-1
size: few

CDR3: CASLEGNTGELFF
DNA: TGTGCCAGCTTGGAGGGGAACACCGGGGAGCTGTTTTTT
D: .
J: TRBJ2-2
V: TRBV6-2/TRBV6-3
size: few

CDR3: CSARTSGSFSYNEQFF
DNA: TGCAGTGCTAGGACTAGCGGGAGCTTCTCCTACAATGAGCAGTTCTTC
D: TRBD2
J: TRBJ2-1
V: TRBV20-1
size: many

CDR3: CASSQDRWNEQFF
DNA: TGTGCCAGCAGCCAAGATCGGTGGAATGAGCAGTTCTTC
D: .
J: TRBJ2-1
V: TRBV4-2
size: .

CDR3: CASSPRQGDYTQYF
DNA: TGTGCCAGCAGCCCCCGACAGGGGGATTATACGCAGTATTTT
D: TRBD1
J: TRBJ2-3
V: TRBV11-1
size: .

CDR3: CASSDQGPANEQFF
DNA: TGTGCCAGCAGTGATCAGGGACCCGCCAATGAGCAGTTCTTC
D: .
J: TRBJ2-1
V: TRBV28
size: many

CDR3: CATSRDYNEQFF
DNA: TGTGCCACCAGCAGAGACTACAATGAGCAGTTCTTC
D: .
J: TRBJ2-1
V: TRBV15
size: few

CDR3: CASSLLQNEKLFF
DNA: TGTGCCAGCAGTTTATTACAGAATGAAAAACTGTTTTTT
D: .
J: TRBJ1-4
V: TRBV27
size: .

CDR3: CASSEGLGLYSYEQYF
DNA: TGTGCCAGCAGTGAAGGATTGGGTCTCTATTCCTACGAGCAGTACTTC
D: .
J: TRBJ2-7
V: TRBV6-1
size: many

CDR3: CSALKTGGYQPQHF
DNA: TGCAGTGCCCTCAAGACAGGGGGGTATCAGCCCCAGCATTTT
D: TRBD1
J: TRBJ1-5
V: TRBV20-1
size: few

CDR3: CASSTTGGKQPQHF
DNA: TGTGCCAGCAGCACTACAGGGGGCAAACAGCCCCAGCATTTT
D: TRBD1
J: TRBJ1-5
V: TRBV2
size: once

CDR3: CSARLPRRGIGEQYF
DNA: TGCAGTGCTAGACTTCCCCGTCGGGGGATCGGGGAGCAGTACTTC
D: .
J: TRBJ2-7
V: TRBV20-1
size: many

CDR3: CASSQEIGGLDSEQFF
DNA: TGTGCCAGCAGCCAAGAAATCGGGGGCCTTGATAGTGAGCAGTTCTTC
D: .
J: TRBJ2-1
V: TRBV3-1
size: .

CDR3: CASSEDEVNEQFF
DNA: TGTGCCAGCAGTGAAGACGAAGTGAATGAGCAGTTCTTC
D: .
J: TRBJ2-1
V: TRBV6-1
size: many

CDR3: CASSFIGQGGTDTQYF
DNA: TGTGCCAGCAGCTTCATAGGACAGGGCGGGACAGATACGCAGTATTTT
D: TRBD1
J: TRBJ2-3
V: TRBV7-6
size: .

CDR3: CASSYTFKGFLRDTQYF
DNA: TGTGCCAGCAGTTACACCTTTAAGGGATTTCTTCGGGATACGCAGTATTTT
D: .
J: TRBJ2-3
V: TRBV6-5
size: few

CDR3: CASSSQTVKETQYF
DNA: TGCGCCAGCAGCTCTCAGACGGTTAAAGAGACCCAGTACTTC
D: .
J: TRBJ2-5
V: TRBV5-1
size: many

CDR3: CASTPSATNEKLFF
DNA: TGTGCCAGCACTCCTAGTGCAACTAATGAAAAACTGTTTTTT
D: .
J: TRBJ1-4
V: TRBV28
size: many

CDR3: CASGSLREQETQYF
DNA: TGTGCCAGTGGGTCTTTGCGGGAACAAGAGACCCAGTACTTC
D: .
J: TRBJ2-5
V: TRBV19
size: .

CDR3: CSARGPPGLAGVSTDTQYF
DNA: TGCAGTGCTAGAGGACCTCCGGGACTAGCGGGAGTAAGCACAGATACGCAGTATTTT
D: TRBD2
J: TRBJ2-3
V: TRBV20-1
size: few

CDR3: CASSPSQTSPLHF
DNA: TGTGCCAGCTCACCAAGCCAGACCTCACCCCTCCACTTT
D: .
J: TRBJ1-6
V: TRBV18
size: many

CDR3: CSARDDDRGNTIYF
DNA: TGCAGTGCTAGAGATGACGACAGGGGAAACACCATATATTTT
D: .
J: TRBJ1-3
V: TRBV20-1
size: .

CDR3: CASSFSPKTQYF
DNA: TGTGCCAGCAGCTTCTCGCCGAAGACCCAGTACTTC
D: .
J: TRBJ2-5
V: TRBV11-3
size: many

CDR3: CASSLIDQPQHF
DNA: TGTGCCAGCAGCCTTATAGATCAGCCCCAGCATTTT
D: .
J: TRBJ1-5
V: TRBV12-3/TRBV12-4
size: .

CDR3: CANGRGVPYNEQFF
DNA: TGTGCCAACGGTAGGGGGGTTCCCTACAATGAGCAGTTCTTC
D: .
J: TRBJ2-1
V: TRBV28
size: few

CDR3: CASSSLSRRPQHF
DNA: TGTGCCAGCAGCTCTCTCTCAAGGAGGCCCCAGCATTTT
D: .
J: TRBJ1-5
V: TRBV28
size: few

CDR3: CASSDPLAGELSNEQFF
DNA: TGTGCCAGTAGTGACCCCCTAGCGGGAGAGCTCAGCAATGAGCAGTTCTTC
D: TRBD2
J: TRBJ2-1
V: TRBV19
size: .

CDR3: CASSHIPSLAGPETQYF
DNA: TGTGCCAGCAGCCATATCCCATCCCTAGCGGGACCAGAGACCCAGTACTTC
D: TRBD2
J: TRBJ2-5
V: TRBV3-1
size: many

CDR3: CASSLNSLNEKLFF
DNA: TGTGCCAGCAGTTTGAACAGTCTTAATGAAAAACTGTTTTTT
D: .
J: TRBJ1-4
V: TRBV12-3/TRBV12-4
size: .

CDR3: CASSGGPTQYF
DNA: TGTGCCAGCAGCGGGGGACCTACGCAGTATTTT
D: .
J: TRBJ2-3
V: TRBV6-1
size: many

CDR3: CASSQAQQPEPQHF
DNA: TGTGCCAGCAGCCAAGCACAGCAACCGGAGCCCCAGCATTTT
D: .
J: TRBJ1-5
V: TRBV4-2
size: .